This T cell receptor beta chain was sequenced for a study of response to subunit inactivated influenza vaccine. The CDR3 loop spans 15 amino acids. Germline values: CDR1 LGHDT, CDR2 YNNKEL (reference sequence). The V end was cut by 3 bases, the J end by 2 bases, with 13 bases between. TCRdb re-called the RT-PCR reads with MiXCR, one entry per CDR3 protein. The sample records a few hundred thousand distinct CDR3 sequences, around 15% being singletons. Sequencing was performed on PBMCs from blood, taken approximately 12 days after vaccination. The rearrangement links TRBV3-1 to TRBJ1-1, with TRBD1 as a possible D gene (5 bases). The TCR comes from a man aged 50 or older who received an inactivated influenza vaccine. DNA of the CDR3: TGTGCCAGCAGCCATGGCGGACACGGAAACACTGAAGCTTTCTTT. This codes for CASSHGGHGNTEAFF.